This T cell receptor (beta chain) derives from a study of CD8 T cells in ankylosing spondylitis. One entry per CDR3 protein, called by TCRdb with MiXCR from the 5' RACE reads. The data contain a few hundred thousand distinct CDR3 sequences, 20% to 25% of them seen just once; the ten biggest clones take up about 4%. CDR1 is SEHNR, CDR2 FQNEAQ, per germline (reference sequence). V lost 5 bases to trimming and J lost 3 bases; unmatched junction nucleotides: 7. The CDR3 is made up of 14 amino acids. This chain links TRBV7-9 with TRBJ2-7, with 7 bases aligning to TRBD2. The receptor's source is a female donor with ankylosing spondylitis or in good health (not recorded which). Source material: blood, either unsorted or a sorted T cell fraction (not recorded which). The CDR3 region has the DNA TGTGCCAGCAGCACTTCTAGCGGCGTCTACGAGCAGTACTTC. Protein: CASSTSSGVYEQYF.